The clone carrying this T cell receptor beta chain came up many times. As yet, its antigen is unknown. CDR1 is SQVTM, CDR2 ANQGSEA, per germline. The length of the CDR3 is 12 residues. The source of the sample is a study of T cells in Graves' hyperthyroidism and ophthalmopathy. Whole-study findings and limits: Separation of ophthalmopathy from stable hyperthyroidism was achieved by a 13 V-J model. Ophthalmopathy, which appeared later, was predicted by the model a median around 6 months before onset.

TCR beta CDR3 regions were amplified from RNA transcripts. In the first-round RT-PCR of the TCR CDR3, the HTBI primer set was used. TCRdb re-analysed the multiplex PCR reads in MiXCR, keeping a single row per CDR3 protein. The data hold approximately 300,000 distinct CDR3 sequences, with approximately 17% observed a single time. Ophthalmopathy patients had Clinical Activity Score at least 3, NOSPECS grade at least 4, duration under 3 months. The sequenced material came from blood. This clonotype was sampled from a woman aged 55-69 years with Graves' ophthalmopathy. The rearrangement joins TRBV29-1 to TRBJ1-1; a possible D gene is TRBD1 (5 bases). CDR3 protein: CGGRQLNTEAFF. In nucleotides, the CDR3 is TGCGGGGGGAGACAGTTGAACACTGAAGCTTTCTTT.